This TCR beta chain came from a study of regulatory T cells in long-lasting Graves disease. V dropped 3 bases and J dropped 6; count of bases not matched to a gene: 5. Germline CDR1 MNHEY, CDR2 SMNVEV (reference sequence). CDR3 length: 15 residues. As to time point: newly diagnosed GD, antithyroid drugs for less than 3 months. Isolated PBMC RNA provided the starting material for the TCR library. Investigators prepared the TCR beta libraries by applying iRepertoire HTBI primers and Arm-PCR of CDR3 regions. A single record per CDR3 protein comes from TCRdb applying MiXCR to the multiplex PCR reads. The sample has under 450,000 distinct CDR3 sequences, around 15% seen once; the top ten hold 20%. In addition, the sample was reused for a study of T cells in Graves' hyperthyroidism and ophthalmopathy. Per that study: Patients having uncontrolled infection, another autoimmune disease, pregnancy or lactation were not included. Clinical symptoms, serum thyroxine and TRAb, thyroid ultrasound and orbital computed tomography together formed the diagnostic basis. Before onset, ophthalmopathy was predicted by the model a median around 6.5 months earlier.

This sequence was found in a woman between 18 and 29 years old with Graves disease. V and J are TRBV27 and TRBJ2-1, with 10 bases fitting TRBD1. Sequences were derived from peripheral blood mononuclear cells (PBMCs), sampled at new diagnosis, from a patient treated with antithyroid drugs. This CDR3 is CASSFAGTGVNEQFF. Here the CDR3 DNA reads TGTGCCAGCAGTTTTGCCGGGACAGGGGTCAATGAGCAGTTCTTC.